This T cell receptor beta chain stems from a study of T cell changes during pregnancy in multiple sclerosis (dated by TCRdb to the late 2010s). Study-wide context: Changes in the T cell repertoire over the course of pregnancy were examined in this study in women with multiple sclerosis.

The CDR3 goes from the cysteine to the phenylalanine over 11 residues. The DNA shown is the 33-base CDR3, in frame from base 1. V loses 0 bases, J loses 8 bases, and the germline ends lie 4 bases apart. From a lookup of the germline V gene (reference sequence), CDR1 and CDR2 are MNHEY and SMNVEV. Concerning this clone: Its antigen remains unidentified. One base away there is no much larger clone; base qualities are not given.

Library preparation used the immunoSEQ multiplex PCR assay. The clones in this table, taken by TCRdb from immuneACCESS, are in-frame only. Not every clone is retained; where verified, under half of the shortfall comes from an unresolved V gene, and the cause of the rest is unknown. Within this sample are roughly 67,000 clones, with more than 85% of them counted one time only. The ten largest account for 1.4% to 1.5% of the sample. This chain joins TRBV27 to TRBJ1-1; no D gene can be assigned with confidence. The sample was peripheral blood, taken in the second trimester of pregnancy. The receptor was derived from a female donor with multiple sclerosis, enrolled in a pregnancy study. The DNA is TGTGCCAGCAGTTTATCGGGCGAAGCTTTCTTT. Its amino acids are CASSLSGEAFF.